This is a list of T cell receptor beta chains from one sample in a study of blood T cell repertoires in COVID-19. Clones were read by immunoSEQ multiplex PCR, and TCRdb kept only the in-frame ones, dropping some. This sample has approximately 140,000 clones, with about 83% found just once. Material for sequencing was peripheral blood. The receptors shown here come from a young man with COVID-19, enrolled during active disease. CDR3s include the opening cysteine and the closing phenylalanine or tryptophan. A D gene is named only where the DNA matches it firmly. Size is omitted from some rows. Given values are once, few, many or a class for expanded clones.

D: -
V: TRBV19
J: TRBJ1-1
size: few
DNA: TGTGCCAGTAGGGAGCTTCAGGGCACTGAAGCTTTCTTT
CDR3: CASRELQGTEAFF

D: -
V: TRBV24-1
J: TRBJ1-2
size: -
DNA: TGTGCCACCAGTGACCCCAATAACTATGGCTACACCTTC
CDR3: CATSDPNNYGYTF

D: -
V: TRBV15
J: TRBJ2-1
size: -
DNA: TGTGCCACCAGCACTTCTTACAATGAGCAGTTCTTC
CDR3: CATSTSYNEQFF

D: TRBD1
V: TRBV30
J: TRBJ2-7
size: once
DNA: TGTGCCTGGAGTGGCGGCTCCAGGGGGATCTCTTACGAGCAGTACTTC
CDR3: CAWSGGSRGISYEQYF

D: -
V: TRBV21-1
J: TRBJ2-7
size: -
DNA: TGTGCCAGCAGCAACCCGGGACAGGGCTACGAGCAGTACTTC
CDR3: CASSNPGQGYEQYF

D: TRBD2
V: TRBV28
J: TRBJ2-7
size: -
DNA: TGTGCCAGCAGTCCTGGCGGAGCGGGAGACCACGAGCAGTACTTC
CDR3: CASSPGGAGDHEQYF

D: TRBD1
V: TRBV2
J: TRBJ2-5
size: -
DNA: TGTGCCAGCGAGAGGACAGGGGGCGAGACCCAGTACTTC
CDR3: CASERTGGETQYF

D: -
V: TRBV30
J: TRBJ2-2
size: -
DNA: TGTGCCTGGAGCCGACAAACCGGGGAGCTGTTTTTT
CDR3: CAWSRQTGELFF

D: -
V: TRBV23-1
J: TRBJ1-5
size: -
DNA: TGCGCCAGCAGTAGGAGGGATCAGCCCCAGCATTTT
CDR3: CASSRRDQPQHF

D: TRBD1
V: TRBV10-1
J: TRBJ2-3
size: -
DNA: TGCGCCAGCAGTGAGTTGGGCAGGGGGAACACAGATACGCAGTATTTT
CDR3: CASSELGRGNTDTQYF

D: -
V: TRBV30
J: TRBJ1-2
size: -
DNA: TGTGCCTGGAGTTCGGGGGAATATGGCTACACCTTC
CDR3: CAWSSGEYGYTF

D: TRBD1
V: TRBV30
J: TRBJ2-5
size: once
DNA: TGTGCCTGGACGGGACAGGGGCAAGAGACCCAGTACTTC
CDR3: CAWTGQGQETQYF

D: -
V: TRBV27
J: TRBJ2-7
size: -
DNA: TGTGCCAGCAGTTTAAGTGAGATCTACGAGCAGTACTTC
CDR3: CASSLSEIYEQYF

D: -
V: TRBV5-4
J: TRBJ2-4
size: -
DNA: TGTGCCAGCAGCCCCCGAGAGGCCAAAAACATTCAGTACTTC
CDR3: CASSPREAKNIQYF

D: -
V: TRBV12-5
J: TRBJ2-2
size: -
DNA: TGTGCTAGTGGACTAGGGTTGAACACCGGGGAGCTGTTTTTT
CDR3: CASGLGLNTGELFF

D: TRBD1
V: TRBV28
J: TRBJ2-7
size: -
DNA: TGTGCCAGCAGTCCGGCCGGGACAGGGGGTTCCTACGAGCAGTACTTC
CDR3: CASSPAGTGGSYEQYF

D: -
V: TRBV3-1/TRBV3-2
J: TRBJ2-7
size: -
DNA: TGTGCCAGCAGCTTTTCTAGCGTCAGCTCCTACGAGCAGTACTTC
CDR3: CASSFSSVSSYEQYF

D: -
V: TRBV29-1
J: TRBJ2-5
size: -
DNA: TGCAGCGCTCGGTCGGGGACCCAGTACTTC
CDR3: CSARSGTQYF

D: TRBD1
V: TRBV20-1
J: TRBJ2-2
size: -
DNA: TGCAGTGCTAGTCCCTATATTCCGGGACAGGCGGCTTTCTACACCGGGGAGCTGTTTTTT
CDR3: CSASPYIPGQAAFYTGELFF

D: -
V: TRBV27
J: TRBJ2-3
size: -
DNA: TGTGCCAGCAGTTCACTTAGCGGCACAGATACGCAGTATTTT
CDR3: CASSSLSGTDTQYF

D: TRBD2
V: TRBV9
J: TRBJ2-3
size: -
DNA: TGTGCCAGCAGCGTAGCGGGAGGGGCAGATACGCAGTATTTT
CDR3: CASSVAGGADTQYF

D: TRBD2
V: TRBV7-8
J: TRBJ2-7
size: -
DNA: TGTGCCAGCAGCTTACGGATTCTGCGGGAGGGAGCCTACGAGCAGTACTTC
CDR3: CASSLRILREGAYEQYF

D: TRBD2
V: TRBV9
J: TRBJ2-2
size: -
DNA: TGTGCCAGCAGCGTATGGAGCGGGGCGAACACCGGGGAGCTGTTTTTT
CDR3: CASSVWSGANTGELFF

D: -
V: TRBV9
J: TRBJ1-1
size: -
DNA: TGTGCCAGCAGCGTTTCCCCAGAGAACACTGAAGCTTTCTTT
CDR3: CASSVSPENTEAFF

D: TRBD2
V: TRBV29-1
J: TRBJ2-5
size: -
DNA: TGCAGCGGTCAGCGGGGGCAAGAGACCCAGTACTTC
CDR3: CSGQRGQETQYF

D: -
V: TRBV4-3
J: TRBJ1-1
size: -
DNA: TGCGCCAGCAGCCAAGGGGCCGAGAGTCGAGCTTTCTTT
CDR3: CASSQGAESRAFF

D: -
V: TRBV27
J: TRBJ2-2
size: once
DNA: TGTGCCAGCAAAAGGGGAAGGTTGGGGCTCGGCACCGGGGAGCTGTTTTTT
CDR3: CASKRGRLGLGTGELFF

D: -
V: TRBV24-1
J: TRBJ2-3
size: -
DNA: TGTGCCACCAGTGCAGGTGCCCCAGATACGCAGTATTTT
CDR3: CATSAGAPDTQYF

D: TRBD2
V: TRBV11-2
J: TRBJ2-3
size: -
DNA: TGTGCCAGCAGCTTAGCGGGAGGGGGAACAGATACGCAGTATTTT
CDR3: CASSLAGGGTDTQYF

D: TRBD2
V: TRBV18
J: TRBJ2-1
size: -
DNA: TGTGCCAGCTCATACAGCGGGAGCGGAGACAATGAGCAGTTCTTC
CDR3: CASSYSGSGDNEQFF

D: -
V: TRBV24-1
J: TRBJ1-2
size: -
DNA: TGTGCCACCAGTGATCCATCGACGGACTCTAACTATGGCTACACCTTC
CDR3: CATSDPSTDSNYGYTF

D: -
V: TRBV27
J: TRBJ2-3
size: -
DNA: TGTGCCAGCAGTCCCATCGTGGAGCGGGTTGCAGATACGCAGTATTTT
CDR3: CASSPIVERVADTQYF

D: -
V: TRBV7-2
J: TRBJ2-3
size: -
DNA: TGTGCCAGCAGCTTAGCCGGGGTGAGGGATACGCAGTATTTT
CDR3: CASSLAGVRDTQYF

D: TRBD1
V: TRBV4-1
J: TRBJ2-5
size: -
DNA: TGCGCCAGCAACGAACCGGGACAGGGCATCCAAGAGACCCAGTACTTC
CDR3: CASNEPGQGIQETQYF

D: TRBD1
V: TRBV28
J: TRBJ1-2
size: -
DNA: TGTGCCAGCACTCCGGGACAGGGGTTTTATGGCTACACCTTC
CDR3: CASTPGQGFYGYTF

D: -
V: TRBV7-9
J: TRBJ2-5
size: -
DNA: TGTGCCAGCAGCCCGGGTAGCGGAGGAGTTAAAGAGACCCAGTACTTC
CDR3: CASSPGSGGVKETQYF

D: -
V: TRBV7-6
J: TRBJ2-1
size: -
DNA: TGTGCCAGCAGCCCCGAAGAATTGCAGTACAATGAGCAGTTCTTC
CDR3: CASSPEELQYNEQFF

D: TRBD1
V: TRBV7-2
J: TRBJ1-4
size: few
DNA: TGTGCCAGCAGCTTAGACACAGGGGTGAAACTGTTTTTT
CDR3: CASSLDTGVKLFF

D: -
V: TRBV10-3
J: TRBJ2-1
size: -
DNA: TGTGCCAGCCGGAGGCTTGACAATGAGCAGTTCTTC
CDR3: CASRRLDNEQFF

D: -
V: TRBV10-2
J: TRBJ2-7
size: once
DNA: TGCGCCAGCAGCCGTTCCGGAGGCGAGCAGTACTTC
CDR3: CASSRSGGEQYF

D: TRBD1
V: TRBV15
J: TRBJ1-4
size: -
DNA: TGTGCCACCAGCAGAGAGACAGGGGGGAATGAAAAACTGTTTTTT
CDR3: CATSRETGGNEKLFF

D: -
V: TRBV4-1
J: TRBJ1-6
size: -
DNA: TGCGCCAGCAGCCAAGTATTTTCAGGGCTCACCTATAATTCACCCCTCCACTTT
CDR3: CASSQVFSGLTYNSPLHF

D: -
V: TRBV5-1
J: TRBJ1-3
size: -
DNA: TGCGCCAGCAGCTTGGACAGCCTCTCTGGAAACACCATATATTTT
CDR3: CASSLDSLSGNTIYF

D: -
V: TRBV5-1
J: TRBJ2-1
size: few
DNA: TGCGCCAGCAGCTTGGAGATGACTCTGAATGAGCAGTTCTTC
CDR3: CASSLEMTLNEQFF

D: -
V: TRBV7-9
J: TRBJ2-5
size: -
DNA: TGTGCCAGCAGCCCATCGGGCGGGACCCTAGAGACCCAGTACTTC
CDR3: CASSPSGGTLETQYF

D: TRBD2
V: TRBV27
J: TRBJ2-7
size: -
DNA: TGTGCCAGCCAGAGACTAGCGGAGTCCTACGAGCAGTACTTC
CDR3: CASQRLAESYEQYF

D: -
V: TRBV10-2
J: TRBJ2-7
size: -
DNA: TGCGCCACCGCGGCCGACAGGCCGTTAGAGCAGTACTTC
CDR3: CATAADRPLEQYF

D: -
V: TRBV7-3
J: TRBJ2-3
size: -
DNA: TGTGCCAGCAGCTCACAGGGTACAGATACGCAGTATTTT
CDR3: CASSSQGTDTQYF

D: -
V: TRBV18
J: TRBJ2-7
size: -
DNA: TGTGCCAGCTCACAGAGTAGCCCCTACGAGCAGTACTTC
CDR3: CASSQSSPYEQYF

D: TRBD1
V: TRBV28
J: TRBJ1-5
size: -
DNA: TGTGCCAGCATCCTGACAGGGAATCGCAATCAGCCCCAGCATTTT
CDR3: CASILTGNRNQPQHF